Sequencing of this T cell receptor (beta chain) was carried out in a study of shared clonotypes between healthy human individuals (dated by TCRdb to 2018 to 2020). Broadly, across the study: A couple of women and a few men aged 18 to 49 years were included in the cohort. For each donor, three plates each were used for CD4 naive and CD4 memory, two plates were used for CD8 naive, and one plate was used for CD8 memory. To increase sequencing depth and limit assay-specific biases, different laboratories used diverse techniques to prepare libraries and sequence TCR repertoires. The study deeply sequenced blood TCR repertoires of about 5 healthy adults to estimate repertoire size and the extent of clonotype sharing between individuals. Each donor's leukapheresis produced roughly between roughly 0.94 and 9.5 billion PBMCs.

TCR CDR3 regions were amplified from genomic DNA by multiplex PCR using the deep immunoSEQ assay. Genomic DNA extracted from each cell subset was distributed evenly over all wells of several immunoSEQ 96-well plates, and each plate served as one replicate. For sorted subsets, 150 to 200 ng genomic DNA, equal to approximately 30,000 T cell genomes, was loaded into each replicate PCR. Purified libraries were measured with a Qubit 3.0 fluorometer, size-checked on a Bioanalyzer 2100, and measured again with the KAPA Library Quantification kit. Every immunoSEQ 96-well plate was sequenced on a separate single-read 150-cycle Illumina NextSeq 550 flow cell. On the study's bioinformatics: The immunoSEQ output contained only junctional sequences without quality scores, so filtering could not match that applied to full-length reads. To assign V/J genes and CDR3, sequences were annotated against IMGT germline references using PyIR, a Python wrapper for IgBLAST v1.9. Reads were removed for weak V/J assignments (E-value above 1e-6), missing CDR3, stop codons, out-of-frame junctions, or ambiguous translated residues. A V3J clonotype was defined by an identical inferred V gene, J gene, and CDR3 amino acid sequence. The percentage overlap between two repertoires was calculated by dividing the number of shared unique clonotypes by the size of the smaller repertoire. RTK rarefaction, the Chao1 estimator, and Recon v2.1 estimates of unobserved clonotypes were used to assess repertoire richness. Generation probabilities were computed with OLGA for all TCRbeta clonotypes obtained by the gDNA method from several donors. Entries here come from immuneACCESS through TCRdb and include only in-frame sequences with V and J called. Some clones fail to appear in such tables; in the studies checked, an unresolved V gene covers under half of the shortfall, and the cause of the remainder is unknown. The DNA was the basis for D and trimming; V, J and clone size are from that table. In this sample the table shows about 1,800,000 clones, about 95% of which occur a single time. Around 1% of the sample comes from the top ten.

CD8 naive samples were obtained by positive selection for CCR7 among CD45RO-negative cells, yielding a CD45RA+CCR7+ population from which TemRA cells were excluded. The donors were healthy, HIV-negative adults with no recently reported acute infections or vaccinations. All donors were Caucasian adults living in Nashville, Tennessee, USA. Blood was obtained by leukapheresis, after which PBMCs were separated by Ficoll-Histopaque density gradient centrifugation and cryopreserved in liquid nitrogen vapor phase. Analytical flow cytometry was used to check the purity and quantity of every magnetically sorted T cell population. Genomic DNA was isolated from every sorted fraction and measured by UV absorbance on a Nanodrop 2000c. This clone has more than one count but fewer than ten. This receptor's antigen is unknown. Base quality data are lacking; no much larger clone is found one base away. General findings and caveats noted by the study authors: Sharing across a few donors was observed for roughly 5% of naive CD4, 3% to 3.5% of naive CD8, 2.3% of memory CD4, and around 0.4% of memory CD8 clonotypes. The small number of donors limited the genetic and exposure-history diversity represented. Higher generation probabilities were observed for clonotypes shared by all four sorted-subset donors than for non-shared clonotypes. Naive subsets generally had larger estimated clonotype richness than memory subsets did. Based on pairwise subsampling, the degree of clonotype sharing among donors was expected to be affected by sequencing depth. Rarefaction of sorted-subset datasets indicated incomplete sequencing despite the large sequencing depth. Sampling was limited to blood, and TCR repertoires in tissue likely differ from TCR repertoires in blood.

The germline V gene (reference sequence) specifies SEHNR as CDR1 and FQNEAQ as CDR2. Including the terminal cysteine and phenylalanine, the CDR3 comprises 15 residues. Solely the CDR3 DNA is kept, with 45 bases framed from the first base. V loses 5 bases at its end and J loses 2 bases; junction bases beyond the gene matches: 7. Recombination linked TRBV7-9 to TRBJ2-7; TRBD1 aligns with 9 central bases. The source material was naive CD8+ T cells sorted from blood. Reading the label with the study, this specimen's cell subset or site is: CD45RA+CCR7+. This clonotype was obtained from a man younger than 35 in good health. The CDR3 region: CASSTGQGMAYEQYF. The sequenced DNA is TGTGCCAGCAGCACGGGACAGGGTATGGCCTACGAGCAGTACTTC.